Listed below are T cell receptor beta chains from one sample, sequenced in a study of cytomegalovirus exposure and HLA in healthy donors. Generated by immunoSEQ multiplex PCR, the TCRdb table keeps only in-frame clones and is missing some. This sample has roughly 150,000 clones, with around 81% found just once. Sequencing was performed on PBMCs. The receptors here all came from a woman aged 35 to 49 in good health and CMV-seronegative. The conserved cysteine and the conserved F or W are not part of the CDR3 here.

v_call: TRBV5-1; cdr3_aa: ASSPTGLAVSYEQY
v_call: TRBV5-5; cdr3_aa: ASSLESSGTLEQY
v_call: TRBV6-1; cdr3_aa: ASSESGLNTGELF
v_call: TRBV19; cdr3_aa: ASSLDPRDYYNEQF
v_call: TRBV5-1; cdr3_aa: ASSSGSLAPYEQY
v_call: TRBV30; cdr3_aa: AWTLGHSGTEAF
v_call: TRBV5-1; cdr3_aa: ASSLTTGYNEKLF
v_call: TRBV7-2; cdr3_aa: ASSHGRTETQY
v_call: TRBV2; cdr3_aa: ASPLPGTGNGYT
v_call: TRBV2; cdr3_aa: ASSESVGLAGGEQY
v_call: TRBV4-2; cdr3_aa: ASSQGTGVNTIY
v_call: TRBV2; cdr3_aa: ASSEGTSGRAQQY
v_call: TRBV6-5; cdr3_aa: ASRPTRTVAYEQY